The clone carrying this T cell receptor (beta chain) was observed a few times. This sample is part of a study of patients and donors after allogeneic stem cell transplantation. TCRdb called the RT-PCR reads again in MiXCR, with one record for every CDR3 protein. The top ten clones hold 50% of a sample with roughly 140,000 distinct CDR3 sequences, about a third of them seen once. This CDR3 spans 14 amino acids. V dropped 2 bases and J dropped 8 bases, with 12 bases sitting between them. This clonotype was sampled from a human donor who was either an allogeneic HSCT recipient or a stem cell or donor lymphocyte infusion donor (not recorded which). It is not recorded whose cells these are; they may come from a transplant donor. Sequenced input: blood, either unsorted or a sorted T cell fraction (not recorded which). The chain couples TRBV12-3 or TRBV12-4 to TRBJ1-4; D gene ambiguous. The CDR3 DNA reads TGTGCCAGCAGTTTACAGGATTTTGGCGAAAAACTGTTTTTT. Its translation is CASSLQDFGEKLFF.